This T cell receptor (beta chain) was identified in a study of T-cell reconstitution after alpha-beta-depleted transplantation in children. General study results and limits: Surviving recipient T cells and intrathymic progenitors accounted for some patients' high TCRbeta diversity at day 60. The authors attributed T-cell counts and diversity one year after transplant mostly to newly produced T cells. The study reportedly traced alpha-beta T cells about two months after transplant to several hundred expanded graft clones.

Preparing the TCRbeta library involved the use of unique molecular identifiers. TCRdb processed the PCR reads anew with MiXCR; each CDR3 protein has one entry. The profile shows approximately 150,000 distinct CDR3 sequences, around 9% of them singletons. This clonotype was seen many times. Its specificity is not known. The starting material was PBMCs, mostly from graft donor cells, obtained 180 days after TCRalphabeta/CD19-depleted stem cell transplant. The receptor was derived from a female patient aged 2 to 10 who had a stem cell transplant for congenital amegakaryocytic thrombocytopenia, so the T cells may come from the graft donor.

In DNA form, the CDR3 reads TGTGCCAGCAGTTTAGGGGGGGAAATTCACTATGGCTACACCTTC. It yields the protein CASSLGGEIHYGYTF. The V and J genes are TRBV12-3 or TRBV12-4 and TRBJ1-2; D might be TRBD1 (5 bases). V shed 1 base and J shed 3 bases, with 12 bases lying between them. This CDR3 is built from 15 residues.